The source of this TCR beta chain is a study of cytomegalovirus exposure and HLA in healthy donors. Both 60 Vbeta primers and 13 Jbeta primers went into the PCR. The data were produced by immunoSEQ multiplex PCR, yet TCRdb's version contains in-frame clones alone and is incomplete. The data show just over 150,000 clones, with approximately 84% seen just once and about 6.3% held by the top ten. Germline V gene lookup returns CDR1 MNHEY and CDR2 SMNVEV (reference sequence). The ends were cut back, 4 bases at V and 0 bases at J, with 4 bases in the middle. CDR3 length: 13 residues. The TCR sequence derives from a male donor in good health and CMV-seropositive. Specimen: PBMCs. The J gene is TRBJ2-1, the V gene TRBV27; unclear D gene. The CDR3 sequence: CASSSGSYNEQFF. The CDR3 region has the DNA TGTGCCAGCAGTTCGGGCTCCTACAATGAGCAGTTCTTC.